Listed below are T cell receptor beta chains from one sample, sequenced in a study of control samples from healthy donors and cancer patients. TCRdb's copy holds only in-frame clones and misses some; the assay was immunoSEQ multiplex PCR. Of about 410,000 clones in the sample, 90% were seen once. The sequencing input was PBMCs. The receptors originated from a man aged 35 to 55 with head and neck cancer. CDR3s include the opening cysteine and the closing phenylalanine or tryptophan. A D gene is named only where the DNA matches it firmly. Clone sizes are given selectively: once, few, many, or a class where the clone is expanded.

v_gene: TRBV5-1
d_gene: .
abundance: .
j_gene: TRBJ2-2
CDR3aa: CASTRRDTGELFF
CDR3nt: TGCGCCAGCACCCGGCGGGACACCGGGGAGCTGTTTTTT

v_gene: TRBV7-2
d_gene: .
abundance: once
j_gene: TRBJ2-5
CDR3aa: CASSLVMQLQETQYF
CDR3nt: TGTGCCAGCAGCTTAGTTATGCAGCTCCAAGAGACCCAGTACTTC

v_gene: TRBV30
d_gene: TRBD2
abundance: .
j_gene: TRBJ2-7
CDR3aa: CAWKLAGSQREQYF
CDR3nt: TGTGCCTGGAAGCTAGCGGGGTCTCAGAGGGAGCAGTACTTC

v_gene: TRBV7-2
d_gene: TRBD1
abundance: .
j_gene: TRBJ2-7
CDR3aa: CASSLAGDRDHEQYF
CDR3nt: TGTGCCAGCAGCTTAGCGGGGGACAGGGACCACGAGCAGTACTTC

v_gene: TRBV7-9
d_gene: TRBD1
abundance: once
j_gene: TRBJ2-6
CDR3aa: CASSAGTGIGANVLTF
CDR3nt: TGTGCCAGCAGCGCAGGGACAGGGATTGGGGCCAACGTCCTGACTTTC

v_gene: TRBV7-9
d_gene: .
abundance: .
j_gene: TRBJ1-4
CDR3aa: CASSYPEGFTNEKLFF
CDR3nt: TGTGCCAGCAGCTACCCTGAGGGGTTTACTAATGAAAAACTGTTTTTT

v_gene: TRBV4-1
d_gene: TRBD1
abundance: .
j_gene: TRBJ2-7
CDR3aa: CASSSPGQSYEQYF
CDR3nt: TGCGCCAGCAGCTCACCGGGACAGTCGTACGAGCAGTACTTC

v_gene: TRBV7-9
d_gene: TRBD1
abundance: few
j_gene: TRBJ2-7
CDR3aa: CASSPKPGQGAEQYF
CDR3nt: TGTGCCAGCAGCCCCAAACCGGGACAGGGTGCCGAGCAGTACTTC

v_gene: TRBV7-7
d_gene: .
abundance: .
j_gene: TRBJ2-5
CDR3aa: CASSYDTQETQYF
CDR3nt: TGTGCTAGCAGCTACGACACGCAAGAGACCCAGTACTTC

v_gene: TRBV10-3
d_gene: TRBD1
abundance: .
j_gene: TRBJ1-3
CDR3aa: CAISDGQGSGNTIYF
CDR3nt: TGTGCCATCAGTGATGGACAGGGTTCAGGAAACACCATATATTTT